The rows below give T cell receptor beta chains drawn from one sample of a study of cytomegalovirus exposure and HLA in healthy donors. Sequenced by immunoSEQ multiplex PCR; TCRdb stores in-frame clones only, minus some. The sample shows around 300,000 clones, around 66% of them seen only once. The sequencing sample was made of PBMCs. Receptor source: a female donor in good health and CMV-seronegative. Each CDR3 is given with its conserved first and last residue. The D gene is left open where the match is weak. Expanded clones are given a class, and other clones once, few, many or no size at all.

>TRBV7-9|-|few|TRBJ2-7
TGTTCCAGCAGCCCCCCGGGGTACGAGCAGTACTTC
CSSSPPGYEQYF
>TRBV2|TRBD1|-|TRBJ2-6
TGTGCCAGCAGTACCTCCGGGACAGACTCGTTCAGCGCTGGGGCCAACGTCCTGACTTTC
CASSTSGTDSFSAGANVLTF
>TRBV29-1|-|few|TRBJ2-7
TGCAGCGTTGACAGGCTTGAAGCCTCCTACGAGCAGTACTTC
CSVDRLEASYEQYF
>TRBV6-5|TRBD2|-|TRBJ2-5
TGTGCCAGCGTCCCCCAGGGAGGGGAGACCCAGTACTTC
CASVPQGGETQYF
>TRBV28|-|-|TRBJ1-2
TGTGCCAGCATGAGGGAATACAATGGGGGCTACACCTTC
CASMREYNGGYTF
>TRBV11-3|TRBD2|-|TRBJ2-1
TGTGCCAGCAGCTTCGGACTAGCCTCACGTGAGCAGTTCTTC
CASSFGLASREQFF
>TRBV11-2|-|few|TRBJ2-2
TGTGCCAGCAGTCAGGACTATTTGTCCGGGGAGCTGTTTTTT
CASSQDYLSGELFF
>TRBV7-9|-|-|TRBJ1-5
TGTGCCAGCAGTGCAGACAGGAGCAATCAGCCCCAGCATTTT
CASSADRSNQPQHF
>TRBV7-2|-|-|TRBJ2-7
TGTGCCAGCAGCTCTAGGATCTCCTACGAGCAGTACTTC
CASSSRISYEQYF
>TRBV6-4|-|-|TRBJ2-3
TGTGCCAGCAGTGACGGGGAGTCCGATACGCAGTATTTT
CASSDGESDTQYF
>TRBV19|-|-|TRBJ1-2
TGTGCCAGTAGTATACCCGCCGCCCAGACAGGAGTTGGACAGTATGGCAACACCTTC
CASSIPAAQTGVGQYGNTF
>TRBV6-5|-|-|TRBJ2-1
TGTGCCAGCAGTTTGAGCGGAGCACCCGACAATGAGCAGTTCTTC
CASSLSGAPDNEQFF
>TRBV6-1|TRBD2|-|TRBJ2-7
TGTGCCAGCAGTGCCGGACTAGCGGGAGGGTACGAGCAGTACTTC
CASSAGLAGGYEQYF
>TRBV5-5|TRBD1|few|TRBJ2-7
TGTGCCAGCAGCTTCGACAGGGTTCAGCAGTACTTC
CASSFDRVQQYF
>TRBV29-1|TRBD2|-|TRBJ2-1
TGCAGCGTGACAGGACTAGCGGTTATTTCCTACAATGAGCAGTTCTTC
CSVTGLAVISYNEQFF
>TRBV16|TRBD2|few|TRBJ2-3
TGTGCCAGCAGCCTAGGACTAGCAGGGAACACAGATACGCAGTATTTT
CASSLGLAGNTDTQYF
>TRBV11-1|TRBD1|-|TRBJ2-7
TGTGCCAGCAGCCCAGGACAGGGGGCGGGGGAGCAGTACTTC
CASSPGQGAGEQYF
>TRBV19|TRBD1|few|TRBJ1-1
TGTGCCTCCAGGGACAGGGGAGAGACTGAAGCTTTCTTT
CASRDRGETEAFF
>TRBV19|TRBD2|few|TRBJ2-7
TGTGCCAGTAGTATTGAGGGAGGACTAGCGGACTACGAGCAGTACTTC
CASSIEGGLADYEQYF
>TRBV6-5|TRBD1|-|TRBJ2-7
TGTGCCAGCAGACCGACAGGGGGTAGGTACGAGCAGTACTTC
CASRPTGGRYEQYF
>TRBV7-9|TRBD1|-|TRBJ2-3
TGTGCCAGCAGCTTAGGGGGACAGGGTCGGTATTTT
CASSLGGQGRYF
>TRBV28|TRBD2|-|TRBJ2-1
TGTGCCAGCAGTCCAATCCGGGACTATAACAATGAGCAGTTCTTC
CASSPIRDYNNEQFF
>TRBV19|-|-|TRBJ2-3
TGTGCCAGTACCCCCGACTTGGGAGATACGCAGTATTTT
CASTPDLGDTQYF
>TRBV6-1|TRBD1|-|TRBJ2-2
TGTGCCAGCAGTGTGGGACAGGTGAACACCGGGGAGCTGTTTTTT
CASSVGQVNTGELFF
>TRBV6-5|-|-|TRBJ2-1
TGTGCCAGCAGTTACTCGAGGCATGAGCAGTTCTTC
CASSYSRHEQFF
>TRBV27|TRBD2|-|TRBJ2-7
TGTGCCAGCAGTACCCGACTAGCGGGAGGGCCTGTGGACGAGCAGTACTTC
CASSTRLAGGPVDEQYF
>TRBV12-5|-|-|TRBJ2-1
TGTGCTAGTGGTTTGGGGTCCTGGACAGACAATGAGCAGTTCTTC
CASGLGSWTDNEQFF
>TRBV27|-|-|TRBJ1-5
TGTGCCAGCAGTTCAGGGAGCAATCAGCCCCAGCATTTT
CASSSGSNQPQHF
>TRBV19|-|-|TRBJ1-4
TGTGCCAGTAGCCCAGGGGTGGAAAAACTGTTTTTT
CASSPGVEKLFF
>TRBV4-1|TRBD2|-|TRBJ2-2
TGCGCCAGCAGCCGCCCGGTAGCGGGAGTTACCGGGGAGCTGTTTTTT
CASSRPVAGVTGELFF
>TRBV29-1|TRBD1|-|TRBJ2-5
TGCAGCGTTCGGACAGGGTTGGTGGCGGGTCAAGAGACCCAGTACTTC
CSVRTGLVAGQETQYF
>TRBV30|-|few|TRBJ2-5
TGTGCCTACCTTGGAGGGACAGAGACCCAGTACTTC
CAYLGGTETQYF
>TRBV7-8|-|-|TRBJ1-2
TGTGCCAGCAGCTCTACAGGAGAAGGGTATGGCTACACCTTC
CASSSTGEGYGYTF
>TRBV6-1|-|-|TRBJ1-1
TGTGCCAGCAGTTTTGACGGGGGCACTGAAGCTTTCTTT
CASSFDGGTEAFF
>TRBV27|TRBD2|-|TRBJ2-2
TGTGCCAGCAGGACTAGCGGGAACACCGGGGAGCTGTTTTTT
CASRTSGNTGELFF
>TRBV28|-|few|TRBJ1-3
TGTGCCAGCAGTTTGGGGGGGCGCATCTCTGGAAACACCATATATTTT
CASSLGGRISGNTIYF
>TRBV12-1|-|-|TRBJ2-7
TGTGCCAGCAGCTTTACTAGCGCATCCTACGAGCAGTACTTC
CASSFTSASYEQYF
>TRBV5-1|-|few|TRBJ2-1
TGCGCCAGCAGCTTGGCCTTGGCGGCCCCCCGTACTGAGCAGTTCTTC
CASSLALAAPRTEQFF
>TRBV7-9|-|-|TRBJ2-7
TGTTCCAGCAGCTTAGCCGGGATTACCTACGAGCAGTACTTC
CSSSLAGITYEQYF
>TRBV15|-|once|TRBJ2-7
TGTGCCACCAGCAGAGTAGGAGAGTCCTACGAGCAGTACTTC
CATSRVGESYEQYF
>TRBV5-5|-|-|TRBJ1-1
TGTGCCAGCAGCCGGGTCCCGAATCGGGGCACTGAAGCTTTCTTT
CASSRVPNRGTEAFF
>TRBV6-4|-|-|TRBJ2-7
TGTGCCAGCAGGCGAAGGACTCTCCGGGTCTACGAGCAGTACTTC
CASRRRTLRVYEQYF
>TRBV5-5|-|-|TRBJ2-2
TGTGCCAGCAGCCCGGTAGTGTCGGGGGAGCTGTTTTTT
CASSPVVSGELFF
>TRBV5-1|-|-|TRBJ2-7
TGCGCCAGCGCCGTGGCCCCAGCGTACGAGCAGTACTTC
CASAVAPAYEQYF
>TRBV28|TRBD1|-|TRBJ2-1
TGTGCCAGCTGGGACAGCTACAATGAGCAGTTCTTC
CASWDSYNEQFF
>TRBV6-1|-|-|TRBJ1-5
TGTGCCAGCACCATGGGCCGGATGAGCAATCAGCCCCAGCATTTT
CASTMGRMSNQPQHF
>TRBV14|TRBD1|once|TRBJ1-1
TGTGCCAGCAGCCATGAACAGGGGGGTTTCACTGAAGCTTTCTTT
CASSHEQGGFTEAFF
>TRBV5-6|TRBD2|-|TRBJ2-1
TGTGCCAGCAGCTTACTAGCGGGAGGGCATGAGCAGTTCTTC
CASSLLAGGHEQFF
>TRBV7-9|TRBD2|-|TRBJ2-7
TGTGCCAGCAGCTTAGGTTCGGCTAGCGGTGGCTACGAGCAGTACTTC
CASSLGSASGGYEQYF
>TRBV10-2|-|few|TRBJ1-5
TGCGCCAGCCGAGGCGAGTTTGGCAATCAGCCCCAGCATTTT
CASRGEFGNQPQHF
>TRBV29-1|TRBD2|-|TRBJ2-1
TGCAGCGGGGGACTAGCGGGAGGTGAGCAGTTCTTC
CSGGLAGGEQFF
>TRBV18|-|-|TRBJ2-7
TGTGCCAGCTCCGGAGGGGACGAGCAGTACTTC
CASSGGDEQYF
>TRBV7-8|-|-|TRBJ2-3
TGTGCCAGCAGTCGCGGGTACACAGATACGCAGTATTTT
CASSRGYTDTQYF
>TRBV27|-|once|TRBJ1-6
TGTGCCAGCAGTACAACACAGGATTCACCCCTCCACTTT
CASSTTQDSPLHF
>TRBV29-1|-|-|TRBJ1-2
TGCAGCGTTGAAGGACGACTTTGGAATGGCTACACCTTC
CSVEGRLWNGYTF
>TRBV30|-|-|TRBJ2-5
TGTGCCCTCGGGTGGCGAGATGGGGAGACCCAGTACTTC
CALGWRDGETQYF